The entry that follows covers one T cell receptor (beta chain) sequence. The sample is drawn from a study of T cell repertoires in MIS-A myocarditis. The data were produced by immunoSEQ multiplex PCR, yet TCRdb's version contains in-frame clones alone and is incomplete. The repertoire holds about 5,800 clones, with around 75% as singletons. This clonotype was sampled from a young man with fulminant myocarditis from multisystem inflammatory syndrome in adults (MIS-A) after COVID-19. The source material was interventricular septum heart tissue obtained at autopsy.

This CDR3 reads CASSQGGIADNTDTQYF. CDR3 nucleotide sequence: TGCGCCAGCAGCCAAGGGGGCATAGCGGATAACACAGATACGCAGTATTTT. The J gene is TRBJ2-3, the V gene TRBV4-3, with a weak D call TRBD2 (6 bases). The CDR3 length is 17 residues. The V gene's germline CDR1 is LGHNA and CDR2 YSLEER. V shed 1 base and J shed 2 bases, with 16 bases lying between them.